This TCR beta chain comes out of a study of blood T cell repertoires in COVID-19. Profiling relied on immunoSEQ multiplex PCR, and the TCRdb table lists in-frame clones only, not all of them. The sample records a few hundred thousand clones, 80% being singletons. The V end lost 2 bases, the J end lost 5 bases, and 13 bases lay between the germline ends. The CDR3 has 15 residues. In germline, CDR1 is MNHEY, CDR2 SMNVEV (reference sequence). The J gene is TRBJ1-5, the V gene TRBV27, with a weak D call TRBD1 (5 bases). The sequence came from a woman between 40 and 55 years old with acute COVID-19. Sequenced: PBMCs or T cells enriched from blood (not recorded which). DNA for the CDR3: TGTGCCAGCAGTTTAATCGGGGGAGGCGATCAGCCCCAGCATTTT. Translating gives CASSLIGGGDQPQHF.